The 11 T cell receptor beta chains given below trace back to one sample, sequenced in a study of cytomegalovirus exposure and HLA in healthy donors. The PCR had 60 Vbeta and 13 Jbeta primers. The protocol was immunoSEQ multiplex PCR, while the TCRdb copy is restricted to in-frame clones and leaves out a portion. The table has more than 85,000 clones, 69% seen once. Sequenced material: PBMCs. These receptors all stem from a man younger than 40 in good health and CMV-seronegative.

CDR3 in DNA: TGTGCCAGCAGCTCCGGGACTAGCGGGAGCGATGAGCAGTTCTTC. It encodes CASSSGTSGSDEQFF. The V call is TRBV7-9, the J call TRBJ2-1, with 14 nucleotides matching TRBD2. Losses at the gene ends were 4 bases for V and 8 bases for J; bases not matched to a gene: 4. The CDR3 is made up of 15 amino acids. Germline values: CDR1 SEHNR, CDR2 FQNEAQ (reference sequence).

The chain carries TRBV7-2 and TRBJ2-7, with D tentatively TRBD1 (6 bases). Germline CDR1 is SGHTA and CDR2 is FQGNSA. Trimming removed 5 bases from V and 2 bases from J, with 16 bases in between. CDR3 length: 15 amino acids. Written as DNA, the CDR3 is TGTGCCAGCAGCGCAGGACAGTTGGGGACCTACGAGCAGTACTTC. Encoded protein: CASSAGQLGTYEQYF.

J is TRBJ2-1 and V is TRBV9, with TRBD2 matching 11 bases. The germline CDR1 and CDR2 sequences are SGDLS and YYNGEE. The J segment lost 4 bases and the V segment lost 2 bases, leaving 5 bases of the junction unmatched. The CDR3 is 16 residues long. The CDR3 sequence is CASSVLGLADYNEQFF. In DNA, the CDR3 is TGTGCCAGCAGCGTGCTGGGACTAGCGGATTACAATGAGCAGTTCTTC.

This clone was counted between two and nine times. This chain joins TRBV6-5 and TRBJ1-5; D gene unclear. This CDR3 is 13 amino acids long. CDR1 is MNHEY, CDR2 SVGAGI, per germline. V lost 7 bases, J lost 2 bases, and 9 bases lay in between. CDR3 in amino acids: CASTPEGNQPQHF. The CDR3 DNA is TGTGCCAGCACTCCCGAGGGCAATCAGCCCCAGCATTTT.

The J gene is TRBJ1-5, the V gene TRBV28, with D hard to call. V was shortened by 7 bases and J by 1 base, with 17 bases between the two germline ends. Germline loops: CDR1 MDHEN, CDR2 SYDVKM. The CDR3 extends over 16 amino acids. This CDR3 reads CASKRVAGGSNQPQHF. CDR3 nucleotide sequence: TGTGCCAGCAAAAGAGTAGCCGGAGGGAGCAATCAGCCCCAGCATTTT.

This chain uses TRBV6-1 with TRBJ2-5; the D gene is possibly TRBD1 (7 bases). This CDR3 contains 12 residues. Per the germline V gene, CDR1 is MNHNS and CDR2 is SASEGT. The CDR3 DNA is TGTGCGACCAGCCAGGGGGGAGAGACCCAGTACTTC. This sequence encodes CATSQGGETQYF.

The chain couples TRBV15 to TRBJ2-1; tentative D call: TRBD2 (6 bases). The CDR3 sequence is 20 residues long. Trimming stripped 3 bases from V and 0 bases from J, with 24 bases between. Germline V lookup: CDR1 LNHNV, CDR2 YYDKDF (reference sequence). CDR3 DNA: TGTGCCACCAGCAGGGGCTTTGAGGCAGGCCAAGCGGGCTCCTACAATGAGCAGTTCTTC. It specifies CATSRGFEAGQAGSYNEQFF. The full variable domain, in which reference TRBV15 and TRBJ2-1 provide the parts outside the CDR3, is DAMVIQNPRYQVTQFGKPVTLSCSQTLNHNVMYWYQQKSSQAPKLLFHYYDKDFNNEADTPDNFQSRRPNTSFCFLDIRSPGLGDTAMYLCATSRGFEAGQAGSYNEQFFGPGTRLTVL.

This clone was recorded a few times. The V call is TRBV14, the J call TRBJ2-5; D is possibly TRBD1 (6 bases). In germline, CDR1 is SGHDN, CDR2 FVKESK. This CDR3 region has 13 residues. The ends were cut back, 7 bases at V and 5 bases at J, with 14 bases in the middle. Here the CDR3 reads CASNGQLGETQYF. The CDR3 DNA is TGTGCCAGCAACGGACAGTTGGGGGAGACCCAGTACTTC.

This clone appeared a few times. The V gene is TRBV7-3, the J gene TRBJ2-7; 9 bases are a match to TRBD1. The ends lost 5 bases at V and 2 bases at J; junction bases unmatched: 7. Germline loops: CDR1 SGHTA, CDR2 FQGTGA. CDR3 length equals 15 residues. The CDR3 spells CASSPTGTGTYEQYF. The CDR3 DNA sequence: TGTGCCAGCAGCCCCACGGGGACAGGGACCTACGAGCAGTACTTC.

This chain connects TRBV15 to TRBJ1-5; D is uncertain. Germline CDR1 is LNHNV and CDR2 is YYDKDF (reference sequence). The length of the CDR3 is 15 residues. Trimming cost V 1 base and J 2 bases, with 9 bases left between them. The CDR3 region is CATSRAPPGNQPQHF. CDR3 DNA: TGTGCCACCAGCAGAGCCCCCCCAGGCAATCAGCCCCAGCATTTT. The full variable domain, its missing parts supplied by reference TRBV15 and TRBJ1-5, is DAMVIQNPRYQVTQFGKPVTLSCSQTLNHNVMYWYQQKSSQAPKLLFHYYDKDFNNEADTPDNFQSRRPNTSFCFLDIRSPGLGDTAMYLCATSRAPPGNQPQHFGDGTRLSIL.

The V call is TRBV18, the J call TRBJ2-2, with D tentatively TRBD1 (5 bases). The CDR3 extends over 14 amino acids. V was clipped by 3 bases and J by 3 bases, with 8 bases between them. Germline lookup yields CDR1 KGHSH and CDR2 LQKENI. This CDR3 reads CASSPKTDTGELFF. The CDR3 region has the DNA TGTGCCAGCTCACCGAAGACAGACACCGGGGAGCTGTTTTTT.